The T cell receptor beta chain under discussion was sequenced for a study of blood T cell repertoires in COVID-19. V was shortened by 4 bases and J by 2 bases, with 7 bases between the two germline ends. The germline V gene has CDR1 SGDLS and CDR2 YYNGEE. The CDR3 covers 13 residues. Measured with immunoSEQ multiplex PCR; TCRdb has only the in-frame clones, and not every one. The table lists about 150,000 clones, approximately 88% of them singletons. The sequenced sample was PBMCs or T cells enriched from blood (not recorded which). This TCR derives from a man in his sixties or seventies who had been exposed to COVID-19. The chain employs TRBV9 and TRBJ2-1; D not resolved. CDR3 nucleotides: TGTGCCAGCAGCCCTACCACCTACAATGAGCAGTTCTTC. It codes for CASSPTTYNEQFF.